This TCR beta chain came from a study of T cells after yellow fever vaccination (dated by TCRdb to between 2018 and 2021). Regarding the complete study: The SMART-Seq v4 Ultra Low Input RNA kit was used to prepare libraries from fractions with low cell numbers. To follow T-cell clones before and after primary and booster YFV17D yellow fever vaccination, bulk TCR alpha and beta repertoires were sequenced over time. Two healthy male donors made up the cohort, one aged 18 to 29 years and the other aged 30 to 39 years. Bulk PBMC replicates and cell subsets were isolated from blood drawn at multiple timepoints before and after both primary and secondary immunization. Results and caveats for the whole study, not just this receptor: Only a couple of donors were included in the study, so the extent to which the findings can be generalized is limited. After the booster, most of the clones that had expanded following primary vaccination were detected again (roughly 96% of CD4 and 88% of CD8), which suggests that memory was broadly maintained. Computational filtering was required because FACS-sorted repertoires could contain abundant contaminating clonotypes from the bulk population. A small fraction of clonotypes showed up in both the CD4 and CD8 compartments, probably as a result of convergent recombination. Compared with the primary T-cell response, the secondary T-cell response was weaker but faster, peaking on day 5 rather than day 15.

The treatment or condition label of this sample denotes: live attenuated yellow fever vaccine strain. At each blood-draw timepoint, two biological replicates of bulk PBMCs were obtained. PBMCs were isolated from peripheral blood using a standard Ficoll-Paque protocol. RNA was extracted with TriZol from bulk PBMCs, CD4 and CD8 fractions, and dextramer-positive and dextramer-negative fractions. CDR1 and CDR2, looked up from the germline V gene, are SGHRS and YFSETQ. Taken from cysteine to phenylalanine, the CDR3 has 11 residues. The read is trimmed to its CDR3 DNA, 33 bases read in frame from base 1. V sheds 0 bases and J sheds 7 bases, leaving 5 bases between their ends. Note on this clonotype: Its antigen remains unidentified. No per-base quality is available; no much larger clone lies one base away.

TCR cDNA was synthesized by 5'RACE template switching, through which a universal primer site and unique molecular identifiers were introduced. Priming for cDNA synthesis came from both the TCR alpha and TCR beta constant segments. Libraries were amplified in two PCR steps, with sample barcodes and sequencing adapters added in the second step. Sequencing of libraries was performed on Illumina HiSeq 2500 (2x100 bp) or NovaSeq (2x150 bp). Per the source publication's procedure: Demultiplexing of reads and collapsing into UMI consensus sequences were performed with MIGEC, and V(D)J alignment was carried out with MiXCR. Vaccine-responding clonotypes were defined with edgeR using replicate PBMC samples, requiring FDR below 0.01 and a log2 fold change above 5 up to day 15. CD4 or CD8 identity was assigned to each bulk clonotype according to whether the clonotype was present at higher abundance in the sequenced CD4 repertoire or the sequenced CD8 repertoire. TCRdb reworked the public reads: Q25 trimming with fastp, MiXCR clone assembly, productive beta chains retained. Each record represents a unique CDR3 protein, reported with the most common genes and DNA among its rows. The V and J calls shown here were made by TCRdb, not taken from the authors' results. The sample table contains approximately 600,000 distinct CDR3 sequences; only one count was recorded for about 12% of them. The ten largest account for around 14% of the sample.

The sequenced sample was PBMCs, obtained on the day of the yellow fever booster vaccination. Rearrangement joined TRBV5-1 to TRBJ2-7; no D gene can be assigned with confidence. This TCR derives from a man between 25 and 39 years old who received the YFV17D yellow fever vaccine. The DNA is TGCGCCAGCAGCTTGGGTAAGGAGCAGTACTTC. It translates as CASSLGKEQYF.